This TCR beta chain was observed in a study of technical replicates of blood from several donors. V was clipped by 3 bases and J by 10 bases; unmatched bases: 7. The germline V gene encodes CDR1 KGHSH and CDR2 LQKENI. The CDR3 has 15 amino acids. Repertoires were generated with immunoSEQ multiplex PCR, while TCRdb's copy carries only in-frame clones and drops some. This table has some 48,000 clones, 80% to 95% appearing once. The V and J genes are TRBV18 and TRBJ1-6; 9 bases line up with TRBD1. The sequenced sample was PBMCs. This clonotype originated in a human donor in good health. Some clones in this sample may be carry-over from other donors' samples. The CDR3 loop is CASSPQGQGLSPLHF. CDR3 nucleotides: TGTGCCAGCTCACCTCAGGGACAGGGTTTGTCACCCCTCCACTTT.